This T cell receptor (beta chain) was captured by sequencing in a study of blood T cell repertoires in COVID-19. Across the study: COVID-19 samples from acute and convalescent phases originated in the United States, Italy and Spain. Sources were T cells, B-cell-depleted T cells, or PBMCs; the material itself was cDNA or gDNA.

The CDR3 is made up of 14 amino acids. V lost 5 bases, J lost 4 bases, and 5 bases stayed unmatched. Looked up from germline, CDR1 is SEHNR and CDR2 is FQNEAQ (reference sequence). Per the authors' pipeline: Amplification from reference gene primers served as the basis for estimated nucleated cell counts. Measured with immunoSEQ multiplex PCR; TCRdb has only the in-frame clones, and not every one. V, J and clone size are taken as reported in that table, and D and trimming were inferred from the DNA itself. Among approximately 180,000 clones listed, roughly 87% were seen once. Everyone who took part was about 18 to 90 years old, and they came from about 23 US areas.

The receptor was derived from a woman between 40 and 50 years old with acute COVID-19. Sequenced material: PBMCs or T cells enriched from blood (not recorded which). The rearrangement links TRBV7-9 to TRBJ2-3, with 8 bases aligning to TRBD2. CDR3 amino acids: CASSHSGSADTQYF. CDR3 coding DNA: TGTGCCAGCAGCCACAGCGGGAGCGCAGATACGCAGTATTTT.